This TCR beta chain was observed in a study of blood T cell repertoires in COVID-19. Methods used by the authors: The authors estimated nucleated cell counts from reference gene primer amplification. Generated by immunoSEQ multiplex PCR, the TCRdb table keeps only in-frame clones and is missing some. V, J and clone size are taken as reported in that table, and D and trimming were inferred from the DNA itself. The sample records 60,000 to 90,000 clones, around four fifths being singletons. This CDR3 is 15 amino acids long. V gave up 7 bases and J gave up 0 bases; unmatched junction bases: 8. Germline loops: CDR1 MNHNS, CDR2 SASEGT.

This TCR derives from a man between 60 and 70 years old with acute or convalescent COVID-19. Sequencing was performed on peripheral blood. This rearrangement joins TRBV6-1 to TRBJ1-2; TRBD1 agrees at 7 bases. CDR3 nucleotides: TGTGCCAGCACCATAGACAGGGCAACTAACTATGGCTACACCTTC. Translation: CASTIDRATNYGYTF.